This is a list of T cell receptor beta chains from one sample in a study of Tregs in tolerant kidney transplant recipients. These receptors have no known antigen. Assay: immunoSEQ multiplex PCR; the TCRdb copy retains only in-frame clones and omits some. The data show approximately 30,000 clones, with about 79% seen just once and approximately 2% held by the top ten. The source material was Tregs from blood cultured with allogeneic cells. All receptors derive from a human donor in good health. Both conserved end residues are part of each CDR3. The D gene is left open where the match is weak. Not every row has a clone size; where given, it reads once, few, many or a size class.

d_call	j_call	v_call	clone_size	cdr3_aa	cdr3_nt
-	TRBJ2-7	TRBV10-3	-	CAISVVAGEQYF	TGTGCCATCAGTGTCGTCGCAGGTGAGCAGTACTTC
TRBD2	TRBJ2-2	TRBV15	-	CATSSGGFLVTGELFF	TGTGCCACCAGCAGCGGGGGGTTTCTCGTAACCGGGGAGCTGTTTTTT
-	TRBJ1-2	TRBV7-2	-	CASSFSGVPYGYTF	TGTGCCAGCAGCTTTTCAGGGGTCCCCTATGGCTACACCTTC
TRBD2	TRBJ2-7	TRBV2	-	CASVLREVSYEQYF	TGTGCCAGCGTTTTGCGGGAGGTCTCCTACGAGCAGTACTTC
TRBD1	TRBJ2-7	TRBV27	once	CASSLGTGYEQYF	TGTGCCAGCAGTTTAGGGACAGGGTACGAGCAGTACTTC
-	TRBJ2-2	TRBV11-2	-	CASSLGLRELFF	TGTGCCAGCAGCCTCGGTTTAAGGGAGCTGTTTTTT
-	TRBJ2-1	TRBV15	-	CATSSGNRISNEQFF	TGTGCCACCAGCTCCGGGAACAGAATTAGCAATGAGCAGTTCTTC
TRBD2	TRBJ2-7	TRBV7-2	-	CASSPLRELYEQYF	TGTGCCAGCAGCCCCCTGCGGGAGTTGTACGAGCAGTACTTC
-	TRBJ2-4	TRBV19	-	CASTHRLPRGNIQYF	TGTGCCAGTACGCACCGACTCCCCCGAGGGAACATTCAGTACTTC
TRBD1	TRBJ2-7	TRBV6-1	-	CASVTGGLFEQYF	TGTGCCAGCGTCACAGGGGGCCTTTTCGAGCAGTACTTC
TRBD1	TRBJ1-2	TRBV19	-	CASSMDRGYGYTF	TGTGCCAGTAGTATGGACAGGGGGTATGGCTACACCTTC
TRBD1	TRBJ1-4	TRBV27	few	CASSARQGMGEKLFF	TGTGCCAGCAGTGCCAGACAGGGGATGGGTGAAAAACTGTTTTTT
-	TRBJ2-3	TRBV7-9	-	CASSLALWGPDTQYF	TGTGCCAGCAGCTTAGCGCTTTGGGGACCAGATACGCAGTATTTT
-	TRBJ2-1	TRBV15	-	CATSRDYNEQFF	TGTGCCACCAGCAGGGACTACAATGAGCAGTTCTTC
-	TRBJ1-3	TRBV9	-	CASSTGPGNTIYF	TGTGCCAGCAGCACAGGGCCTGGAAACACCATATATTTT
TRBD1	TRBJ2-5	TRBV7-9	-	CASSFGQGRSETQYF	TGTGCCAGCAGCTTTGGACAGGGCAGGTCAGAGACCCAGTACTTC
-	TRBJ2-7	TRBV10-3	-	CAISMAMEQYF	TGTGCCATCAGTATGGCGATGGAGCAGTACTTC
TRBD1	TRBJ1-1	TRBV5-1	-	CASSLEATGDRAFF	TGCGCCAGCAGCTTGGAGGCGACAGGGGATAGGGCTTTCTTT
TRBD2	TRBJ2-1	TRBV9	once	CASSAGTSKQFF	TGTGCCAGCAGCGCAGGGACTAGCAAACAGTTCTTC
TRBD2	TRBJ2-1	TRBV10-3	-	CAIRPGLAGSGEQFF	TGTGCCATCAGGCCGGGACTAGCGGGATCGGGTGAGCAGTTCTTC
-	TRBJ1-6	TRBV6-5	few	CASSDLQGIDSPLHF	TGTGCCAGCAGTGACTTACAGGGAATTGATTCACCCCTCCACTTT
TRBD2	TRBJ2-7	TRBV18	once	CASSPRFREDLSYEQYF	TGTGCCAGCTCACCCCGGTTCCGGGAGGATTTGTCTTACGAGCAGTACTTC
TRBD2	TRBJ2-7	TRBV13	-	CASSSMRGGNYEQYF	TGTGCCAGCAGCTCGATGCGGGGGGGCAACTACGAGCAGTACTTC
-	TRBJ2-7	TRBV7-3	-	CASSLGRGGEQYF	TGTGCCAGCAGCTTAGGGAGAGGGGGCGAGCAGTACTTC
TRBD1	TRBJ1-2	TRBV11-2	-	CASSLKSAGGGYTF	TGTGCCAGCAGCTTAAAGTCGGCAGGGGGTGGCTACACCTTC
-	TRBJ1-1	TRBV11-3	-	CASSFGQGILLTEAFF	TGTGCCAGCAGCTTTGGGCAGGGGATTTTACTGACGGAAGCTTTCTTT
-	TRBJ2-7	TRBV6-1	-	CASTGRISLNEQYF	TGTGCCAGCACCGGAAGGATAAGTTTGAACGAGCAGTACTTC
TRBD1	TRBJ1-1	TRBV5-4	-	CASSSRQGGGTEAFF	TGTGCCAGCAGCAGTCGACAGGGGGGAGGGACTGAAGCTTTCTTT
-	TRBJ1-1	TRBV5-1	-	CASSFDRGNTEAFF	TGCGCCAGCAGCTTTGACCGGGGGAACACTGAAGCTTTCTTT
-	TRBJ2-2	TRBV12-5	-	CASGLHRFNTGELFF	TGTGCTAGTGGTTTGCACAGGTTCAACACCGGGGAGCTGTTTTTT
-	TRBJ2-4	TRBV30	-	CAWSRGAGTAKNIQYF	TGTGCCTGGAGTCGGGGGGCGGGGACAGCTAAAAACATTCAGTACTTC
TRBD1	TRBJ2-6	TRBV9	-	CASSTFTPGQVYSGANVLTF	TGTGCCAGCAGCACTTTCACTCCGGGACAGGTTTACTCTGGGGCCAACGTCCTGACTTTC
TRBD1	TRBJ2-5	TRBV11-2	-	CASSSKTGGRVETQYF	TGTGCCAGCAGCTCCAAGACAGGGGGTCGAGTAGAGACCCAGTACTTC
-	TRBJ2-5	TRBV1	once	CTSSQEAWTTPEETQYF	TGCACCAGCAGCCAAGAAGCATGGACTACGCCCGAAGAGACCCAGTACTTC
-	TRBJ2-7	TRBV6-5	-	CASRFLRAYEQYF	TGTGCCAGCAGATTCCTCAGGGCCTACGAGCAGTACTTC
TRBD1	TRBJ1-2	TRBV25-1	-	CASRSTGAGNYGYTF	TGTGCCAGCAGGTCCACAGGGGCCGGTAACTATGGCTACACCTTC
TRBD2	TRBJ2-1	TRBV29-1	medium-sized	CSVGRGGPYNEQFF	TGCAGCGTGGGGAGGGGAGGGCCCTACAATGAGCAGTTCTTC
-	TRBJ1-5	TRBV6-5	-	CASSYSQSNQPQHF	TGTGCCAGCAGTTACTCACAGAGCAATCAGCCCCAGCATTTT
-	TRBJ2-7	TRBV10-3	once	CAISESAGSPYEQYF	TGTGCCATCAGTGAGTCGGCGGGATCACCCTACGAGCAGTACTTC
-	TRBJ2-1	TRBV6-5	-	CASGVNEQFF	TGTGCCAGCGGGGTTAATGAGCAGTTCTTC
-	TRBJ2-7	TRBV27	-	CASSFGTTRGTYEQYF	TGTGCCAGCAGCTTTGGGACCACCCGAGGAACCTACGAGCAGTACTTC
TRBD1	TRBJ1-6	TRBV2	-	CASRDRDGTPLHF	TGTGCCAGCAGGGACAGGGATGGAACACCCCTCCACTTT
-	TRBJ2-7	TRBV6-6	-	CASRPPGGYEQYF	TGTGCCAGCAGGCCTCCCGGGGGCTACGAGCAGTACTTC
-	TRBJ2-7	TRBV18	-	CASSPPITGYYEQYF	TGTGCCAGCTCACCACCTATCACAGGCTACTACGAGCAGTACTTC
-	TRBJ1-1	TRBV11-2	-	CASSLDPGMNTEAFF	TGTGCCAGCAGCTTAGATCCGGGCATGAACACTGAAGCTTTCTTT
-	TRBJ2-1	TRBV11-2	-	CASSYKLAGQFF	TGTGCCAGCAGCTACAAGCTGGCAGGGCAGTTCTTC
-	TRBJ2-5	TRBV11-2	once	CASSFGGYQETQYF	TGTGCCAGCAGCTTCGGCGGGTACCAAGAGACCCAGTACTTC
TRBD2	TRBJ2-1	TRBV6-5	-	CASSFIAGVNEQFF	TGTGCCAGCAGTTTTATAGCGGGAGTCAATGAGCAGTTCTTC